This TCR beta chain originates from a study of OX40 agonist ivuxolimab in advanced cancers. Study-wide findings and caveats: Among the lowest levels of clonal expansion were found in partial responders at 0.1-3.0 mg/kg.

Of note for this clone: The antigen is undetermined.

The method was immunoSEQ multiplex PCR; TCRdb's version includes in-frame clones alone and lacks a portion of them. The data hold fewer than 80,000 clones, with over 75% observed a single time. The origin of this receptor is an adult with an advanced solid tumor such as melanoma, head and neck, liver or kidney cancer. The sequencing used CD4+ or CD8+ T cells sorted from blood, collected in a trial of the OX40 agonist ivuxolimab.

CDR3 sequence reads: CASRGTGRDTQYF. DNA for the CDR3: TGTGCCAGCAGGGGGACAGGGAGAGATACGCAGTATTTT. The gene calls are TRBV2 and TRBJ2-3, with 9 bases identical to TRBD1. The CDR3 is made up of 13 amino acids. Germline CDR1 reads SNHLY; CDR2 reads FYNNEI. With V trimmed by 6 bases and J by 5 bases, 3 bases remained unmatched.